Sequencing of this T cell receptor beta chain was carried out in a study of blood T cell repertoires in COVID-19. In the original analysis: From reference gene primer amplification, estimates of nucleated cell counts were derived. TCRdb's table, derived via immunoSEQ multiplex PCR, lists solely in-frame clones and lacks some. Clonal size and the V and J genes are those of that table, whereas D and trimming came from the DNA. This sample has about 100,000 clones, with more than 75% found just once. The CDR3 is 13 amino acids. Germline V lookup: CDR1 LNHNV, CDR2 YYDKDF (reference sequence). The junction had 2 bases not matched to a gene; V was cut back by 9 bases and J by 0 bases.

Sequencing was done on a sample of peripheral blood. This chain connects TRBV15 to TRBJ2-7, with 10 bases fitting TRBD2. This TCR derives from a human donor in a cohort sampled during active COVID-19. The CDR3 loop reads CATRTSGSYEQYF. The CDR3 coding sequence is TGTGCCACACGGACTAGCGGCTCCTACGAGCAGTACTTC.